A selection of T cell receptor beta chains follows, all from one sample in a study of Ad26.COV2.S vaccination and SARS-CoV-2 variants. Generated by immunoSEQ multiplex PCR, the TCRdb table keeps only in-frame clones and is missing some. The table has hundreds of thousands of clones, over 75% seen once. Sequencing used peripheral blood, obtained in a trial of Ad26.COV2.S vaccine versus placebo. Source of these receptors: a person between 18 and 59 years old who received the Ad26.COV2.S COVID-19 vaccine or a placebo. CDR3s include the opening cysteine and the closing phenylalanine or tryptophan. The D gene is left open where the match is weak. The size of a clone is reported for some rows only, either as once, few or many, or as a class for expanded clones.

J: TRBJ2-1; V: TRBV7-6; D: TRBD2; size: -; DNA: TGTGCCAGCAGCTTGTCACCGGGAGGCCAAAACAATGAGCAGTTCTTC; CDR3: CASSLSPGGQNNEQFF
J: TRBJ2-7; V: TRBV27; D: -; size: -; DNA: TGTGCCAGCAGTTCTCTCGGGGTCTGGTACGAGCAGTACTTC; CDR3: CASSSLGVWYEQYF
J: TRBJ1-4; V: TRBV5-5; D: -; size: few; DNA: TGTGCCAGCAGCCCCGGACTCAATGAAAAACTGTTTTTT; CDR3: CASSPGLNEKLFF
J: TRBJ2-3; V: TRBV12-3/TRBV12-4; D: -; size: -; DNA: TGTGCCAGCAGTTTGGCATCAGATACGCAGTATTTT; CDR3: CASSLASDTQYF
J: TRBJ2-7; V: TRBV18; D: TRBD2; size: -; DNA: TGTGCCAGCTCACCCCAACTAGCGGGAGACGAGCAGTACTTC; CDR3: CASSPQLAGDEQYF
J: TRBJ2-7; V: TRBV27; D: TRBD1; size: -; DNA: TGTGCCAGCAGTTTAGCCCAGGGGACAGACTACTACGAGCAGTACTTC; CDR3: CASSLAQGTDYYEQYF
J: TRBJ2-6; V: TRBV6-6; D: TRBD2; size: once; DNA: TGTGCCAGCAGAACGATCGGGGGGACTGGGGCCAACGTCCTGACTTTC; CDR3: CASRTIGGTGANVLTF
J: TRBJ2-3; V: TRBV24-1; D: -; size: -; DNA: TGTGCCACCAGAGGGCGCGGCACAGATACGCAGTATTTT; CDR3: CATRGRGTDTQYF
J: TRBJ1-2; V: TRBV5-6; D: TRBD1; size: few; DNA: TGTGCCAGCAGCTTCCGGGACAGGGGTTACTATGGCTACACCTTC; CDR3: CASSFRDRGYYGYTF
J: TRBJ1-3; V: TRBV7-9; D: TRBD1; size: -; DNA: TGTGCCAGCAGCTTCTGGGACAGGGTCTCTGGAAACACCATATATTTT; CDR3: CASSFWDRVSGNTIYF
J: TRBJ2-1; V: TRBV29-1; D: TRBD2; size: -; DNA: TGCAGCGTTGAAGAGCAGGTGTCTAGCGGGAGGTATGGCGATGAGCAGTTCTTC; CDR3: CSVEEQVSSGRYGDEQFF
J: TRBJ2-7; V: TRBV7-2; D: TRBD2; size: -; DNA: TGTGCCAGCAGCAAGGGACTAGCGTCCTACGAGCAGTACTTC; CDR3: CASSKGLASYEQYF
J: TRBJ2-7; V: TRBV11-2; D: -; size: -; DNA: TGTGCCAGCAGTCGGACGGTTAGCTCCTACGAGCAGTACTTC; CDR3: CASSRTVSSYEQYF
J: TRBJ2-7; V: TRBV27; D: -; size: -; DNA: TGTGCCAGCAGTTTTGGGGACAAAAGCTCCTACGAGCAGTACTTC; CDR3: CASSFGDKSSYEQYF
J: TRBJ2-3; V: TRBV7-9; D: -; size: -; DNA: TGTGCCAGCTCTGAGAGAGCTAGCACAGATACGCAGTATTTT; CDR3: CASSERASTDTQYF
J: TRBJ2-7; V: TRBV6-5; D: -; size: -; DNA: TGTGCCAGCAGTTACTCAGGTAGCGGTAACTCCTACGAGCAGTACTTC; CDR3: CASSYSGSGNSYEQYF
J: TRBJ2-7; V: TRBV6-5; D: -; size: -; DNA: TGTGCCAGCAGTTACGCACCCCCCTACGAGCAGTACTTC; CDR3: CASSYAPPYEQYF
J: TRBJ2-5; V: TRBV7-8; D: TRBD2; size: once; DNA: TGTGCCAGCAGCCTACGGACTAGCGGGAGGTCCCGAAGGTACCAAGAGACCCAGTACTTC; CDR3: CASSLRTSGRSRRYQETQYF
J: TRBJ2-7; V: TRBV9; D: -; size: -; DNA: TGTGCCAGCAGCGCAGCGGTTCTCCCCTACGAGCAGTACTTC; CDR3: CASSAAVLPYEQYF
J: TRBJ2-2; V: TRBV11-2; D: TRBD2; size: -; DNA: TGTGCCAGCAGCCTGCCCGGGGAGGGCTCTAGGGAGCTGTTTTTT; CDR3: CASSLPGEGSRELFF
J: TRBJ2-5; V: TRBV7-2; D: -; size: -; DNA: TGTGCCAGCAGGGGAGGGGGAGAGACCCAGTACTTC; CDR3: CASRGGGETQYF
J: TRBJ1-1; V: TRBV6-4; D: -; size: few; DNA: TGTGCCAGCAGGAGAGGGACGTACGAAGCTTTCTTT; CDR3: CASRRGTYEAFF
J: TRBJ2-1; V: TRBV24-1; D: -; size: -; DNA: TGTGCCACCAGCGGGACATACAATGAGCAGTTCTTC; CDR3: CATSGTYNEQFF
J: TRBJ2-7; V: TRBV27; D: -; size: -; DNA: TGTGCCAGCAGTTGGTCCACCGCGGTTCTGGGGGAGCAGTACTTC; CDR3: CASSWSTAVLGEQYF
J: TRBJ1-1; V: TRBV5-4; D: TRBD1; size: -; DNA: TGTGCCAGCAGCTTAGACAGGGAATACACTGAAGCTTTCTTT; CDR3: CASSLDREYTEAFF
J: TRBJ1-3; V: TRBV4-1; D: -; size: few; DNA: TGCGCCAGCAGCCAAGAGGCAGGCGGAAACACCATATATTTT; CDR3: CASSQEAGGNTIYF
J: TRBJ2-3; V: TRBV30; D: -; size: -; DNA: TGTGCCTGGAGTGTTGGAGCGGGTGTTGATACGCAGTATTTT; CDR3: CAWSVGAGVDTQYF
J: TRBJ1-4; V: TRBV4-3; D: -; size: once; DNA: TGCGCCAGCAGCCAAGCGGGGTTTGGTGAAAAACTGTTTTTT; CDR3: CASSQAGFGEKLFF
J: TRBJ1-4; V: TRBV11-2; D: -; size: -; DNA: TGTGCCAGCAGCTTAGAGGGCAGCAAACTGTTTTTT; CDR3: CASSLEGSKLFF
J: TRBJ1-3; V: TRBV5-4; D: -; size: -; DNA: TGTGCCAGCAGCGCCCGGCACAGTCCGGCTGATGGAAACACCATATATTTT; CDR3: CASSARHSPADGNTIYF
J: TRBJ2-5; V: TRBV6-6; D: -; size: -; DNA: TGTGCCAGCAGATTAGGGGGACACGGGGAGACCCAGTACTTC; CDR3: CASRLGGHGETQYF
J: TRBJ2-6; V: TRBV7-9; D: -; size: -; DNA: TGTGCCAGCAGCTCCACTCTAGACAGGAGCTCTGGGGCCAACGTCCTGACTTTC; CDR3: CASSSTLDRSSGANVLTF
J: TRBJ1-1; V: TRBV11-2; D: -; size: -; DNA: TGTGCCAGCAGCTTAACCCTGACGGCGGACACTGAAGCTTTCTTT; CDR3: CASSLTLTADTEAFF
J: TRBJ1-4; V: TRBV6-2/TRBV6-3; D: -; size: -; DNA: TGTGCCAGCAGTTCCATAGGGACCGAAGCTGAAAAACTGTTTTTT; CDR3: CASSSIGTEAEKLFF
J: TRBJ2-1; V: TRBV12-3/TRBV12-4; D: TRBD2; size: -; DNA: TGTGCCAGCAGTTCTGTCGAAGCGGGACGGCAGTTCTTC; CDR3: CASSSVEAGRQFF
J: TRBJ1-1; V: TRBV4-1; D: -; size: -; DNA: TGCGCCAGCAGCCGCATACCTTTGAACACTGAAGCTTTCTTT; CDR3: CASSRIPLNTEAFF
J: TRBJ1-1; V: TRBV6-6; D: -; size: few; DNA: TGTGCCAGCCACGGGGGCGGCACTGAAGCTTTCTTT; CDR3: CASHGGGTEAFF
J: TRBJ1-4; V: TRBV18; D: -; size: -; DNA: TGTGCCAGCTCACCGGGGGGAATCATCGGTGAAAAACTGTTTTTT; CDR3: CASSPGGIIGEKLFF
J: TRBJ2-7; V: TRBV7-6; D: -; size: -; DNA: TGTGCCAGCAGCATTAGCGCGTTCTCCTACGAGCAGTACTTC; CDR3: CASSISAFSYEQYF
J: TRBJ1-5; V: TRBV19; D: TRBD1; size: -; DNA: TGTGCCAGTAGTAGCACAGGGGGAGTGGGCAATCAGCCCCAGCATTTT; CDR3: CASSSTGGVGNQPQHF
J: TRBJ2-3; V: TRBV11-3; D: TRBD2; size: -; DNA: TGTGCCAGCAGCCCCCGGACTAGCGGGAGCACAGATACGCAGTATTTT; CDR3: CASSPRTSGSTDTQYF